This T cell receptor beta chain was documented in a study of response to subunit inactivated influenza vaccine (dated by TCRdb to 2016 to 2018). A note on the overall study: The study used deep quantitative T cell receptor repertoire profiling to track responses to a trivalent subunit inactivated influenza vaccine.

Findings and caveats that apply to the study as a whole: It was suggested by the authors that each seasonal influenza vaccination may recruit only a limited number of new T cells.

The cysteine opens and the phenylalanine closes a CDR3 of 13 amino acids. This entry keeps only the CDR3 DNA: 39 bases, framed from base 1. Trimming at the junction amounts to 4 bases on V and 7 bases on J, and the germline ends lie 11 bases apart. From the germline V gene, CDR1 is MGHDK and CDR2 is SYGVNS. Worth noting for this clonotype: The antigen this receptor binds is unknown. Base qualities are not recorded, but no much larger clone differs from it by a single base.

Library construction relied on RT-PCR. The instrument given in TCRdb is Illumina HiSeq 2500. TCRdb reanalyzed the raw reads on its own, using fastp at Q25 for trimming and MiXCR for clone calling, and kept in-frame beta chains. Rows are combined by CDR3 protein, so each entry shows the most common genes and DNA. This sample comprises around 580,000 distinct CDR3 sequences, roughly 15% of them detected only once. The ten largest clones add up to over 8.5% of the sample. Sequenced here: PBMCs from blood, sampled approximately 13 days after vaccination. This TCR derives from a man aged 45-60 years who received an inactivated influenza vaccine. Donor details come from another sample of the same person, matched by shared clones. This receptor chain uses TRBV25-1 and TRBJ1-5; no confident D gene assignment can be made. The encoded CDR3 is CASSGALGQPQHF. The DNA is as follows: TGTGCCAGCAGTGGGGCCCTCGGGCAGCCCCAGCATTTT. The reference TRBV25-1 and TRBJ1-5 proteins fill in what lies around the CDR3, so the full variable domain reads EADIYQTPRYLVIGTGKKITLECSQTMGHDKMYWYQQDPGMELHLIHYSYGVNSTEKGDLSSESTVSRIRTEHFPLTLESARPSHTSQYLCASSGALGQPQHFGDGTRLSIL.